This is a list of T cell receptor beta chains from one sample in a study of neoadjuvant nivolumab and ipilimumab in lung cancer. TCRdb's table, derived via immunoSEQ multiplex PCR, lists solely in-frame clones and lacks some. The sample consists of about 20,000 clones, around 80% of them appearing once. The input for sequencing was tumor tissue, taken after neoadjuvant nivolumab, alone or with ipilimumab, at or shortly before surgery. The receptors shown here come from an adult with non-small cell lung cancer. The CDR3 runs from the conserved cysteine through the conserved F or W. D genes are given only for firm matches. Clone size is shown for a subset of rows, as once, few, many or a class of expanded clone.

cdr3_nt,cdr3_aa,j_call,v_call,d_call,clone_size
TGCGCCAGCAGCTTGGGAGCGGGAGTGAATGAAGAGACCCAGTACTTC,CASSLGAGVNEETQYF,TRBJ2-5,TRBV5-1,TRBD2,-
TGTGCCAGCAGTGAATCGGTGGGAGAGGCAGATACGCAGTATTTT,CASSESVGEADTQYF,TRBJ2-3,TRBV6-4,-,-
TGTGCCAGCAGTGGGATGATAGCGGGAGGGCTTCGGGAGACCCAGTACTTC,CASSGMIAGGLRETQYF,TRBJ2-5,TRBV2,TRBD2,-
TGTGCCAGCAGCTTAGATAGGTGGCCCAACTTC,CASSLDRWPNF,TRBJ2-5,TRBV11-2,-,once
TGTGCCAGCAGCGTAGGACAGCCCACAGATACGCAGTATTTT,CASSVGQPTDTQYF,TRBJ2-3,TRBV11-3,-,-
TGTGCCAGCAGGCCCGGGACAGGGGGCCTCAGAAACACCATATATTTT,CASRPGTGGLRNTIYF,TRBJ1-3,TRBV28,TRBD1,-
TGTGCCAGCAGTCCTACCGGGGCAGGGGCTGGGGCCAACGTCCTGACTTTC,CASSPTGAGAGANVLTF,TRBJ2-6,TRBV9,-,-
TGTGCCAGCAGCCCTCAGTCGGGGACAGTTCGAACCTACGAGCAGTACTTC,CASSPQSGTVRTYEQYF,TRBJ2-7,TRBV7-2,TRBD1,once
TGTGCCAGCAGTCCCGGGGAGGTTCTGTACAATGAGCAGTTCTTC,CASSPGEVLYNEQFF,TRBJ2-1,TRBV6-6,-,few
TGTGCCAGCACCCCGGGGACTAGCGGGGTCGAGCAGTACTTC,CASTPGTSGVEQYF,TRBJ2-7,TRBV28,TRBD2,-
TGTGCCAGCAGTTTTAGCCAGGGGCGAGGGCAGCCCCAGCATTTT,CASSFSQGRGQPQHF,TRBJ1-5,TRBV5-6,-,once
TGTGCCAGCAGCTCCGACAGGGGCCCCCGGGGTGAAGCTTTCTTT,CASSSDRGPRGEAFF,TRBJ1-1,TRBV11-1,TRBD1,-
TGCGCCAGCAGCCCAGATTTGGGGACTAGGACCTACGAGCAGTACTTC,CASSPDLGTRTYEQYF,TRBJ2-7,TRBV4-1,TRBD2,once
TGTGCCAGCAGTTTATTCTCCCCTAGCACAGATACGCAGTATTTT,CASSLFSPSTDTQYF,TRBJ2-3,TRBV27,-,-
TGTGCCAGCAGCCAATCCCGGACTAGCGGGAGGGTCATGAGCTACGAGCAGTACTTC,CASSQSRTSGRVMSYEQYF,TRBJ2-7,TRBV14,TRBD2,-
TGTGCCAGTAGTAGTCGGAACATTCAACCTAATCAGCCCCAGCATTTT,CASSSRNIQPNQPQHF,TRBJ1-5,TRBV19,-,-
TGTGCCAGCAGTAACCGACAGCACTACACAGATACGCAGTATTTT,CASSNRQHYTDTQYF,TRBJ2-3,TRBV6-1,-,-
TGTGCCAGCAGCTTAGGCAGGGTTAGCACAGATACGCAGTATTTT,CASSLGRVSTDTQYF,TRBJ2-3,TRBV7-6,-,-
TGTGCCAGCAGCTTAGGAGGTATATACAATGAGCAGTTCTTC,CASSLGGIYNEQFF,TRBJ2-1,TRBV11-3,-,-
TGTGCCAGTTTCGGGGGTAGCGGGACCCACGAGCAGTACTTC,CASFGGSGTHEQYF,TRBJ2-7,TRBV21-1,-,-
TGCGCCAGCAGCTTGTTTTCCCCCCGGGACAGGGACGACCACCCTCCATACGAGCAGTACTTC,CASSLFSPRDRDDHPPYEQYF,TRBJ2-7,TRBV5-1,TRBD1,-
TGTGCCAGCAACCCCGGGGATAGAGATGGCTACACCTTC,CASNPGDRDGYTF,TRBJ1-2,TRBV6-1,-,-
TGTGCCAGCAGCTTATCGGTAGCGAACACTGAAGCTTTCTTT,CASSLSVANTEAFF,TRBJ1-1,TRBV7-6,-,-
TGTGCCAGCAGCTTTGGGGGCGGGACTAGCGGCCAGGGGGATACGCAGTATTTT,CASSFGGGTSGQGDTQYF,TRBJ2-3,TRBV5-4,TRBD2,-
TGTGCCAGCTCACCGCGGGACAGAGATGGCTACACCTTC,CASSPRDRDGYTF,TRBJ1-2,TRBV18,TRBD1,-
TGCGCCAGCAGCTTAGACCCCATAGGGCTGTTATCCAATGAGCAGTTCTTC,CASSLDPIGLLSNEQFF,TRBJ2-1,TRBV5-1,-,-
TGTGCCACCAGCAGAGTTCAAGGCCAAAAAGAGACCCAGTACTTC,CATSRVQGQKETQYF,TRBJ2-5,TRBV15,-,-
TGTGCCAGCAGCTTCACCCGCCGAGTTAGTCCCTCATACGAGCAGTACTTC,CASSFTRRVSPSYEQYF,TRBJ2-7,TRBV7-3,-,-
TGTGCCAGCCATCACTCTGGGAATGAGCAGTTCTTC,CASHHSGNEQFF,TRBJ2-1,TRBV5-6,-,-
TGTGCCAGCAGTTACCGACTAGCGGGACAGGGATTCACCTACGAGCAGTACTTC,CASSYRLAGQGFTYEQYF,TRBJ2-7,TRBV28,TRBD2,-
TGCAGCCTAACAAGACTAGCGGCAAATGAGCAGTTCTTC,CSLTRLAANEQFF,TRBJ2-1,TRBV29-1,TRBD2,medium-sized
TGTGCCAGCACCCCGCTTGGAGTTATTGGGGGGAGCTATGGCTACACCTTC,CASTPLGVIGGSYGYTF,TRBJ1-2,TRBV9,-,-
TGTGCCAGCAGTGAATCAGTAGGGGGGACAGGGGGCGATGAGCAGTTCTTC,CASSESVGGTGGDEQFF,TRBJ2-1,TRBV25-1,TRBD1,few
TGCGCCAGCAGCTTGACAACCCAACCTGGGGGTGGCTACACCTTC,CASSLTTQPGGGYTF,TRBJ1-2,TRBV5-1,-,-
TGTGCCAGCAGTTATCATGGACAGGGATTAGGGGACACCTTC,CASSYHGQGLGDTF,TRBJ1-2,TRBV6-5,TRBD1,-
TGTGCCAGCAGCGTAGGGGGGGGCCCCACCTACGAGCAGTACTTC,CASSVGGGPTYEQYF,TRBJ2-7,TRBV9,-,-
TGTGCCAGCAGTGAAGCGCACGGACAGCCCCAGCATTTT,CASSEAHGQPQHF,TRBJ1-5,TRBV6-1,-,few
TGTGCCAGCAATCAGGGGACTGAAGCTTTCTTT,CASNQGTEAFF,TRBJ1-1,TRBV6-6,-,-
TGTGCCATCCTTGGGGACACCGGGGAGCTGTTTTTT,CAILGDTGELFF,TRBJ2-2,TRBV19,-,-
TGTGCCAGCAGCGTAGGTAGTCGGGTGAACACTGAAGCTTTCTTT,CASSVGSRVNTEAFF,TRBJ1-1,TRBV9,-,-
TGCAGCGTAAGACTAGCGGGAGGGCCGACCGGGGAGCTGTTTTTT,CSVRLAGGPTGELFF,TRBJ2-2,TRBV29-1,TRBD2,-
TGTGCCATCAGTGACCAAGTTAACACTGAAGCTTTCTTT,CAISDQVNTEAFF,TRBJ1-1,TRBV10-3,-,-
TGTGCCAGCGCCCCGGGACTAGCGGGCGACGAGCAGTACTTC,CASAPGLAGDEQYF,TRBJ2-7,TRBV6-1,TRBD2,-